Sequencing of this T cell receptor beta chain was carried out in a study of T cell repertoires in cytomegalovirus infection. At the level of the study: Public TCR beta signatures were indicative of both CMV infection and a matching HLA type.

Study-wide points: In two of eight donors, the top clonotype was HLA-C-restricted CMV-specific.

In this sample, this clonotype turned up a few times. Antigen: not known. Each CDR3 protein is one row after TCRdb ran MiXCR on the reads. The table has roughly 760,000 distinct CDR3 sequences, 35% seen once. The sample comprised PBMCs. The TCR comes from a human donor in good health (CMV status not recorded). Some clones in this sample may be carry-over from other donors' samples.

The CDR3 bases are TGTGCCAGTACCTTTGGAAACTACAATGAGCAGTTCTTC. It is translated as CASTFGNYNEQFF. This chain uses TRBV19 with TRBJ2-1; no clear D gene. Trimming shortened V by 7 bases and J by 3 bases, and 10 bases separated the two germline ends. The CDR3 runs to 13 residues. From germline, CDR1 is LNHDA and CDR2 SQIVND (reference sequence).